What follows are 32 T cell receptor beta chains derived from one specimen sequenced in a study of cytomegalovirus exposure and HLA in healthy donors. 60 Vbeta and 13 Jbeta primers were used in PCR. Data came from immunoSEQ multiplex PCR; TCRdb stores just in-frame clones and leaves some out. Of approximately 170,000 clones listed, roughly 80% are singletons. Sequenced material: PBMCs. All receptors come from a woman between 18 and 29 years old in good health and CMV-seronegative.

V usage is TRBV5-4 and J usage is TRBJ2-7; a weak D match, TRBD1 (5 bases). The germline gives CDR1 SGHNT, CDR2 YYREEE (reference sequence). Trimming pared 7 bases from V and 7 bases from J, leaving 18 bases between. CDR3 size: 13 residues. DNA of the CDR3: TGTGCCAGCTCCTCCACAATACAGGCAGAGCAGTACTTC. This sequence encodes CASSSTIQAEQYF.

The chain uses TRBV6-6 and TRBJ2-7, with D uncertain. Per the germline V gene, CDR1 is MNHNY and CDR2 is SVGAGI (reference sequence). CDR3 length: 13 amino acids. V dropped 8 bases and J dropped 0 bases, with 11 bases sitting between them. The CDR3 here is CASAPRSSYEQYF. The CDR3 DNA sequence: TGTGCCAGCGCCCCCCGGTCCTCCTACGAGCAGTACTTC.

In DNA form, the CDR3 reads TGTGCCAGCCTGCCCGGGACAGCCTACGAGCAGTACTTC. Its translation is CASLPGTAYEQYF. J is TRBJ2-7 and V is TRBV6-5, with 7 bases matching TRBD1. The CDR3 length is 13 residues. The germline V gene encodes CDR1 MNHEY and CDR2 SVGAGI. Unmatched junction bases numbered 6, after V lost 8 bases and J lost 2 bases.

The rearrangement links TRBV7-2 to TRBJ1-2, with unresolved D. There are 14 residues in the CDR3. Germline CDR1 SGHTA, CDR2 FQGNSA. V lost 3 bases, J lost 3 bases, and 11 bases lay in between. The CDR3 here is CASSLPTADYGYTF. The CDR3 DNA sequence: TGTGCCAGCAGCTTGCCGACCGCGGACTATGGCTACACCTTC.

This clone has more than one count but fewer than ten. At one end, the junction sequence differs from germline, possibly due to a read error. The chain has TRBV28 and TRBJ1-2; 8 bases align to TRBD1. The CDR3 has 13 amino acids. The V gene's germline CDR1 is MDHEN and CDR2 SYDVKM. The CDR3 sequence is CATLDRATTDCIF. The DNA of the CDR3 is TGTGCCACCCTGGACAGGGCTACAACTGACTGCATCTTC.

This chain links TRBV28 with TRBJ2-7; 7 bases map to TRBD1. Looked up from germline, CDR1 is MDHEN and CDR2 is SYDVKM. J gave up 4 bases and V 6 bases, and 9 bases lay outside the gene matches. The CDR3 spans 14 residues. CDR3: CASRLQGQGYEQYF. As DNA, the CDR3 is TGTGCCAGCAGACTACAGGGGCAGGGGTACGAGCAGTACTTC.

The rearrangement links TRBV5-6 to TRBJ2-1; 9 bases agree with TRBD2. The CDR3 has 13 residues. The junction had 2 bases not matched to a gene; V was cut back by 4 bases and J by 6 bases. Germline V gene data show CDR1 as SGHDT and CDR2 as YYEEEE. The CDR3 is CASSISGSNEQFF. The CDR3 DNA reads as TGTGCCAGCAGCATTAGCGGGAGCAATGAGCAGTTCTTC.

As regards this clone: The germline gene is not matched at one end of the junction; a read error may be the cause. The chain joins TRBV28 to TRBJ1-1; no reliable D call. Germline V gene lookup returns CDR1 MDHEN and CDR2 SYDVKM. This CDR3 spans 15 amino acids. The CDR3 sequence is CASSSPNSRNAEAFF. As DNA, the CDR3 is TGTGCCAGCAGTTCCCCCAATTCGCGGAACGCTGAAGCTTTCTTT.

This clone came up a few times. This sequence joins TRBV28 and TRBJ2-7, with TRBD1 matching 9 bases. The CDR3 has 15 amino acids. CDR1 and CDR2 (germline): MDHEN, SYDVKM. V shed 5 bases and J 2 bases; nucleotides not matched to a gene: 7. CDR3 bases: TGTGCCAGCAGTACGGTGGGACAGGGCACCTACGAGCAGTACTTC. Its translation is CASSTVGQGTYEQYF. Combining the CDR3 with reference TRBV28 and TRBJ2-7 gives the whole variable domain DVKVTQSSRYLVKRTGEKVFLECVQDMDHENMFWYRQDPGLGLRLIYFSYDVKMKEKGDIPEGYSVSREKKERFSLILESASTNQTSMYLCASSTVGQGTYEQYFGPGTRLTVT.

The chain joins TRBV2 to TRBJ2-5; 10 bases fit TRBD1. The CDR3 totals 14 residues. Germline-derived CDR1 and CDR2 are SNHLY and FYNNEI. V lost 4 bases, J lost 2 bases, and 1 base stayed unmatched. The CDR3 coding sequence is TGTGCCAGCAGTGCGGACAGGGGGCAAGAGACCCAGTACTTC. Translated, it gives CASSADRGQETQYF.

The chain joins TRBV28 to TRBJ2-2; 9 bases align to TRBD2. The CDR3 contains 14 residues. V gave up 5 bases and J gave up 7 bases; unmatched junction bases: 5. Germline V CDR1 and CDR2: MDHEN, SYDVKM. The CDR3 DNA reads as TGTGCCAGCAGTGCGGGGGGGGCGGTCGGGGAGCTGTTTTTT. Translated: CASSAGGAVGELFF.

Comment on this clone: At one boundary the junction diverges from the germline segment, which might be a read error. The rearrangement links TRBV2 to TRBJ2-1; 7 bases are a match to TRBD1. Germline V gene data show CDR1 as SNHLY and CDR2 as FYNNEI. This CDR3 is 15 amino acids long. CDR3 in amino acids: CASRARGGALNGQFF. The DNA of the CDR3 is TGTGCCAGCAGAGCTCGAGGGGGCGCCTTAAATGGGCAGTTCTTC.

The V call is TRBV27, the J call TRBJ2-6; D not resolved. V was shortened by 2 bases and J by 2 bases, with 7 bases between the two germline ends. This CDR3 comprises 15 residues. In germline, CDR1 is MNHEY, CDR2 SMNVEV (reference sequence). CDR3 sequence: CASSLNRAGANVLTF. The CDR3 nucleotides read TGTGCCAGCAGTTTAAACCGGGCTGGGGCCAACGTCCTGACTTTC.

The chain carries TRBV9 and TRBJ2-1; 9 bases map to TRBD2. Unmatched junction bases numbered 12, after V lost 4 bases and J lost 4 bases. The CDR3 spans 17 residues. Germline CDR1 SGDLS, CDR2 YYNGEE. CDR3 nucleotide sequence: TGTGCCAGCAGCCCCCGGAGTAGCGGGAGTAAATACAATGAGCAGTTCTTC. Residues: CASSPRSSGSKYNEQFF. Together with reference TRBV9 and TRBJ2-1, the CDR3 gives the full variable domain: DSGVTQTPKHLITATGQRVTLRCSPRSGDLSVYWYQQSLDQGLQFLIQYYNGEERAKGNILERFSAQQFPDLHSELNLSSLELGDSALYFCASSPRSSGSKYNEQFFGPGTRLTVL.

The rearrangement links TRBV4-1 to TRBJ2-1; 8 bases align to TRBD2. Germline loops: CDR1 MGHRA, CDR2 YSYEKL. The V segment lost 0 bases and the J segment 8 bases; nucleotides outside the gene matches: 6. This CDR3 is built from 15 residues. In DNA, the CDR3 is TGCGCCAGCAGCCAAGATGGGACTAGTCGGTATGAGCAGTTCTTC. Translation: CASSQDGTSRYEQFF.

This clone was observed a few times. The chain recombines TRBV7-9 with TRBJ2-1; TRBD2 aligns across 7 bases. Germline V gene sequence: CDR1 SEHNR, CDR2 FQNEAQ (reference sequence). With 2 bases clipped from V and 4 bases from J, the junction kept 8 bases outside the gene matches. The CDR3 extends over 16 amino acids. The CDR3 DNA reads TGTGCCAGCAGCTTAAGGGTGAGGGAGGGGTACAATGAGCAGTTCTTC. It translates to CASSLRVREGYNEQFF.

The chain carries TRBV7-2 and TRBJ2-5, with TRBD1 matching over 7 bases. The end of the DNA is better explained by TRBJ2-7, so the J call may be wrong. This CDR3 region has 15 residues. Per germline, CDR1 SGHTA and CDR2 FQGNSA. The CDR3 loop reads CASSQSGTEPYEQYF. Here the CDR3 DNA reads TGTGCCAGCAGCCAATCCGGGACAGAGCCCTACGAGCAGTACTTC.

This rearrangement joins TRBV7-8 to TRBJ2-1; the match to TRBD2 covers 8 bases. Germline V gene sequence: CDR1 SGHVS, CDR2 FQNEAQ. The V segment lost 0 bases and the J segment 3 bases; nucleotides outside the gene matches: 7. The CDR3 is made up of 17 amino acids. The CDR3 sequence: CASSLAAPAGGYNEQFF. The DNA for the CDR3 is TGTGCCAGCAGCTTAGCAGCGCCCGCGGGAGGCTACAATGAGCAGTTCTTC.

This chain joins TRBV14 and TRBJ1-4; no firm D call. The CDR3 runs to 15 residues. Germline values: CDR1 SGHDN, CDR2 FVKESK. V lost 0 bases and J 8 bases, leaving 13 bases between the germline ends. CDR3 in amino acids: CASSQDYQRGEKLFF. CDR3 sequence (DNA): TGTGCCAGCAGCCAAGATTACCAGCGAGGAGAAAAACTGTTTTTT.

The CDR3 spells CASSFGGRNTEAFF. CDR3 nucleotides: TGTGCCAGCAGCTTTGGGGGGAGGAACACTGAAGCTTTCTTT. V usage is TRBV5-5 and J usage is TRBJ1-1, with TRBD1 as a possible D gene (5 bases). Trimming removed 2 bases at V and 1 base at J, with 9 bases between. The CDR3 runs to 14 residues. CDR1 SGHKS and CDR2 YYEKEE come from the germline V gene (reference sequence).

The CDR3 nucleotides read TGTGCCAGCTCCCTCGGCCCGGGGAACACTGAAGCTTTCTTT. Residues: CASSLGPGNTEAFF. The chain recombines TRBV18 with TRBJ1-1; D unclear. Germline V CDR1 and CDR2: KGHSH, LQKENI. Trimming cost V 6 bases and J 1 base, with 12 bases left between them. CDR3 size: 14 residues.

The V and J genes are TRBV7-2 and TRBJ2-3, with unresolved D. There are 13 residues in the CDR3. Between the trimmed V and J ends, which lost 6 bases and 2 bases, there was a span of 9 bases. Germline V CDR1 and CDR2: SGHTA, FQGNSA. The CDR3, as DNA: TGTGCCAGCAGTACCAGACTCACAGATACGCAGTATTTT. This gives the protein CASSTRLTDTQYF.

The chain recombines TRBV18 with TRBJ1-2, with 7 bases lining up with TRBD1. CDR1 KGHSH and CDR2 LQKENI come from the germline V gene. CDR3 length: 14 amino acids. Losses at the gene ends were 3 bases for V and 7 bases for J; bases not matched to a gene: 8. The CDR3 protein is CASSPLAQGSGYTF. The CDR3 DNA sequence: TGTGCCAGCTCACCCCTAGCACAGGGGTCTGGCTACACCTTC. The full variable domain, in which reference TRBV18 and TRBJ1-2 provide the parts outside the CDR3, is NAGVMQNPRHLVRRRGQEARLRCSPMKGHSHVYWYRQLPEEGLKFMVYLQKENIIDESGMPKERFSAEFPKEGPSILRIQQVVRGDSAAYFCASSPLAQGSGYTFGSGTRLTVV.

V is TRBV7-2 and J is TRBJ1-2; 7 nucleotides line up with TRBD1. Germline loops: CDR1 SGHTA, CDR2 FQGNSA. The CDR3 runs 15 residues. The J segment lost 8 bases and the V segment lost 5 bases, leaving 14 bases of the junction unmatched. CDR3 loop: CASSTRTGSIEGYTF. In DNA, the CDR3 is TGTGCCAGCAGCACGAGGACAGGCTCTATTGAGGGCTACACCTTC.

This chain joins TRBV29-1 and TRBJ2-4; maybe TRBD1 (5 bases). V shed 2 bases and J shed 6 bases, with 5 bases lying between them. Germline assignment: CDR1 SQVTM and CDR2 ANQGSEA. CDR3 length: 11 residues. CDR3 region: CSVERGNIQYF. CDR3 DNA: TGCAGCGTTGAAAGGGGAAACATTCAGTACTTC.

The chain has TRBV13 and TRBJ1-2, with TRBD1 as a possible D gene (6 bases). The CDR3 is made up of 14 amino acids. Germline assignment: CDR1 PRHDT and CDR2 FYEKMQ (reference sequence). Trimming pared 6 bases from V and 4 bases from J, leaving 15 bases between. The CDR3: CASRRTESIYGYTF. CDR3 sequence (DNA): TGTGCCAGCAGAAGGACAGAGTCCATCTATGGCTACACCTTC. The whole variable domain, filled in from reference TRBV13 and TRBJ1-2, reads AAGVIQSPRHLIKEKRETATLKCYPIPRHDTVYWYQQGPGQDPQFLISFYEKMQSDKGSIPDRFSAQQFSDYHSELNMSSLELGDSALYFCASRRTESIYGYTFGSGTRLTVV.

This clone was counted between two and nine times. The genes are TRBV29-1 and TRBJ2-7; TRBD1 matches at 8 bases. With 7 bases clipped from V and 5 bases from J, the junction kept 7 bases outside the gene matches. The CDR3 totals 12 residues. Per the germline V gene, CDR1 is SQVTM and CDR2 is ANQGSEA. The CDR3 protein is CSAGQGSDEQYF. CDR3 DNA: TGCAGCGCTGGACAGGGTAGCGACGAGCAGTACTTC.

The chain employs TRBV21-1 and TRBJ2-7; the DNA was not used to check the table's D call, TRBD1. TRBV21-1 is an annotated pseudogene. CDR3 length: 17 amino acids. For the CDR3, the DNA is TGTGCCAGCAGTACTTTGGGACAGGGGGCCGGAGCCTACGAGCAGTACTTC. It translates to CASSTLGQGAGAYEQYF.

This clone came up a few times. The chain couples TRBV23-1 to TRBJ2-7, with D perhaps TRBD1 (6 bases). TRBV23-1 is marked as an open reading frame, function uncertain. V shed 1 base and J shed 2 bases, with 12 bases lying between them. CDR3 length: 15 residues. The CDR3 sequence: CASSQLGHPTYEQYF. The CDR3 DNA reads as TGCGCCAGCAGTCAATTGGGACATCCAACCTACGAGCAGTACTTC.

The J gene is TRBJ2-3, the V gene TRBV7-2, with D possibly matching TRBD2 (5 bases). The CDR3 runs to 13 residues. V gave up 5 bases and J gave up 5 bases, with 11 bases separating them. The germline V gene encodes CDR1 SGHTA and CDR2 FQGNSA. The CDR3 loop reads CASSVSRGDTQYF. DNA of the CDR3: TGTGCCAGCAGCGTCTCTCGGGGAGATACGCAGTATTTT.

This clone was found once. The rearrangement links TRBV28 to TRBJ2-5, with D tentatively TRBD2 (5 bases). Per germline, CDR1 MDHEN and CDR2 SYDVKM. The CDR3 is 14 amino acids. The V end was cut by 2 bases, the J end by 4 bases, with 11 bases between. The CDR3: CASSLLGSGETQYF. The DNA for the CDR3 is TGTGCCAGCAGTTTACTAGGAAGCGGAGAGACCCAGTACTTC.

The rearrangement links TRBV25-1 to TRBJ1-1; D is unresolved. The germline V gene encodes CDR1 MGHDK and CDR2 SYGVNS. V was shortened by 6 bases and J by 3 bases, with 20 bases between the two germline ends. This CDR3 has 16 residues. CDR3 sequence: CASSAPTPGWDTEAFF. CDR3 bases: TGTGCCAGCAGCGCACCGACTCCGGGGTGGGACACTGAAGCTTTCTTT.